What follows is one T cell receptor beta chain and its context. This sample was included in a study of blood T cell repertoires in COVID-19. Study overall: Samples came from the United States, Italy and Spain, spanning acute and convalescent COVID-19.

Participants' reported clinical history set cohort assignment. The ends lost 4 bases at V and 2 bases at J; junction bases unmatched: 4. The germline V gene encodes CDR1 GTSNPN and CDR2 SVGIG (reference sequence). This CDR3 has 13 residues. Per the authors' pipeline: By means of reference gene primer amplification, nucleated cell counts were estimated. TCRdb keeps only in-frame clones here, not all; method: immunoSEQ multiplex PCR. V, J and clone size are those of that table, while D and trimming were read from the DNA. The sample shows about 400,000 clones, approximately 86% of them seen only once. Sequencing was performed on PBMCs or T cells enriched from blood (not recorded which). The V gene is TRBV30, the J gene TRBJ1-1, with 7 bases matching TRBD1. This sequence was found in a woman aged 40 to 50 with acute COVID-19. The CDR3 spells CAWNRGLNTEAFF. The CDR3, as DNA: TGTGCCTGGAACAGGGGACTCAACACTGAAGCTTTCTTT. Looking up the rest from reference TRBV30 and TRBJ1-1 gives the full variable domain: SQTIHQWPATLVQPVGSPLSLECTVEGTSNPNLYWYRQAAGRGLQLLFYSVGIGQISSEVPQNLSASRPQDRQFILSSKKLLLSDSGFYLCAWNRGLNTEAFFGQGTRLTVV.